This T cell receptor beta chain was captured in a study of T cells in tumors after PD-1 blockade. The germline CDR1 and CDR2 sequences are GTSNPN and SVGIG (reference sequence). Deletions cut 2 bases from V and 7 bases from J, with 20 bases between. The CDR3 length is 15 residues. Genomic DNA template from tumor biopsies or peripheral blood, roughly 616 ng to 6,500 ng input. Profiling relied on immunoSEQ multiplex PCR, and the TCRdb table lists in-frame clones only, not all of them. The data hold 60,000 to 75,000 clones, with under 80% observed a single time. This clone was observed at least ten times.

The V and J genes are TRBV30 and TRBJ1-2; D is perhaps TRBD1 (6 bases). The sequence came from a human donor with basal cell carcinoma. The sequenced sample was PBMCs, obtained after anti-PD-1 treatment. CDR3 sequence reads: CAWSPTRTGNGGYTF. The CDR3 nucleotides read TGTGCCTGGAGTCCAACCCGAACAGGGAATGGTGGCTACACCTTC. Filled out from reference TRBV30 and TRBJ1-2, the complete variable domain reads SQTIHQWPATLVQPVGSPLSLECTVEGTSNPNLYWYRQAAGRGLQLLFYSVGIGQISSEVPQNLSASRPQDRQFILSSKKLLLSDSGFYLCAWSPTRTGNGGYTFGSGTRLTVV.